This T cell receptor beta chain was identified during a study of blood T cell repertoires in COVID-19. Across the whole study: From the United States, Italy and Spain came samples of acute and convalescent COVID-19.

This clone turned up a few times. Per the germline V gene, CDR1 is LNHDA and CDR2 is SQIVND (reference sequence). Trimming pared 5 bases from V and 0 bases from J, leaving 11 bases between. CDR3 length equals 15 residues. Per the study methods: From reference gene primer amplification, estimates of nucleated cell counts were derived. Sequencing was performed with immunoSEQ multiplex PCR; in TCRdb, only in-frame clones are kept and a portion is missing. V, J and clone size are taken as reported in that table, and D and trimming were inferred from the DNA itself. This sample has approximately 300,000 clones, with around 90% found just once.

The genes are TRBV19 and TRBJ1-3; D might be TRBD1 (5 bases). Input material: peripheral blood. This receptor was identified in a middle-aged woman with COVID-19, enrolled during active disease. CDR3: CASSPRARSGNTIYF. The CDR3 DNA follows: TGTGCCAGTAGTCCCAGGGCCCGCTCTGGAAACACCATATATTTT. Looking up the rest from reference TRBV19 and TRBJ1-3 gives the full variable domain: DGGITQSPKYLFRKEGQNVTLSCEQNLNHDAMYWYRQDPGQGLRLIYYSQIVNDFQKGDIAEGYSVSREKKESFPLTVTSAQKNPTAFYLCASSPRARSGNTIYFGEGSWLTVV.